This T cell receptor (beta chain) was captured by sequencing in a study of immune heterogeneity within non-small cell lung tumors. As template, the study used bulk tumor genomic DNA at roughly 600 ng per sample. Widely spaced biopsies, several per primary tumor, were obtained at surgery. The study enrolled patients with untreated, newly diagnosed non-small cell lung cancer who underwent curative surgery. Donation came from patients with newly diagnosed non-small cell lung cancer who were having surgery with curative intent. Multiplex PCR amplified the TCR beta CDR3 region. Its first round ran for approximately 11 cycles with 32 V and 13 J primers. TCRdb reprocessed the multiplex PCR reads via MiXCR and lists one record per CDR3 protein. The sample holds some 6,000 distinct CDR3 sequences, roughly 18% seen once. Germline V gene sequence: CDR1 MNHNS, CDR2 SASEGT. CDR3 size: 15 residues. V shed 1 base and J shed 2 bases, with 12 bases lying between them.

This clonotype is termed medium-sized. The TCR comes from a man in his forties with non-small cell lung cancer. The chain is built from TRBV6-1 and TRBJ2-7; D assignment may be TRBD1 or TRBD2 (5 bases each). The sequenced sample was lung tumor tissue. The CDR3 nucleotides are TGTGCCAGCAGTGAAGGGGCAGAGGGGCCCTACGAGCAGTACTTC. Encoded protein: CASSEGAEGPYEQYF.